Below, one TCR beta chain is given with its context. This CDR3 region has 14 residues. Trimming took off 3 bases at V and 3 bases at J, with 12 bases between the two ends. Germline CDR1 and CDR2: SNHLY and FYNNEI. The data were obtained in a study of shared clonotypes between healthy human individuals. TCRdb keeps only in-frame clones here, not all; method: immunoSEQ multiplex PCR. The table lists some 1 million clones, around four fifths of them singletons. The sequenced sample was memory CD4+ T cells sorted from blood. Subset given: CD45RA-negative fraction. The chain joins TRBV2 to TRBJ2-7; possibly TRBD1 for D (6 bases). This receptor was taken from a man aged 18 to 29 in good health. The DNA of the CDR3 is TGTGCCAGCAGTGAGAGGACAGTAGTCTACGAGCAGTACTTC. Translated, it gives CASSERTVVYEQYF.